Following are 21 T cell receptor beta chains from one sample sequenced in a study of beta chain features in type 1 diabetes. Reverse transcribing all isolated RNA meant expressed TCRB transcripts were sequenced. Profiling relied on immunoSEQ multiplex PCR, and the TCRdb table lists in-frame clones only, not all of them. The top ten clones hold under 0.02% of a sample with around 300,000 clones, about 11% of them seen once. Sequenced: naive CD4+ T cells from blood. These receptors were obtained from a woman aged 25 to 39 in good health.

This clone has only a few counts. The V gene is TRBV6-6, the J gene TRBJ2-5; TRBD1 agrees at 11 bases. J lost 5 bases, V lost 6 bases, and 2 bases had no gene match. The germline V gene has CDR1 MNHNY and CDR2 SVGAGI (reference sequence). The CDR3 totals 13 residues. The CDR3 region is CASRGQGGETQYF. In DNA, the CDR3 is TGTGCCAGCAGGGGACAGGGGGGGGAGACCCAGTACTTC.

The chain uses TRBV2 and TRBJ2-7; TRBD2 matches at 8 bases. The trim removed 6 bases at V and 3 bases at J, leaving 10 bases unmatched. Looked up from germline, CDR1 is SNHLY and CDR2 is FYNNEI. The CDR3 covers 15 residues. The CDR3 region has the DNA TGTGCCAGCAGGTTTAGCGGGGAGTTCCACTACGAGCAGTACTTC. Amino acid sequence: CASRFSGEFHYEQYF. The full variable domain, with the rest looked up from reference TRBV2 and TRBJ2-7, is EPEVTQTPSHQVTQMGQEVILRCVPISNHLYFYWYRQILGQKVEFLVSFYNNEISEKSEIFDDQFSVERPDGSNFTLKIRSTKLEDSAMYFCASRFSGEFHYEQYFGPGTRLTVT.

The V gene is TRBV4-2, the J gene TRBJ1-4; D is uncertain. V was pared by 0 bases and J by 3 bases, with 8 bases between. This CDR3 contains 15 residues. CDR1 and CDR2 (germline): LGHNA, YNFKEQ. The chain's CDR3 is CASSQEVAANEKLFF. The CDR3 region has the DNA TGTGCCAGCAGCCAAGAAGTAGCGGCTAATGAAAAACTGTTTTTT.

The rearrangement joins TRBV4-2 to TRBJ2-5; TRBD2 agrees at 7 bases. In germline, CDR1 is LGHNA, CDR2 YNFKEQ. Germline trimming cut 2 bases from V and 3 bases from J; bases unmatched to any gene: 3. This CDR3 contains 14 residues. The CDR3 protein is CASSQQAGEETQYF. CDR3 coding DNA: TGTGCCAGCAGCCAACAGGCGGGAGAAGAGACCCAGTACTTC.

CDR3 sequence (DNA): TGCGCCAGCAGCTGGGGGGAGAGGGACAATGAGCAGTTCTTC. Protein sequence: CASSWGERDNEQFF. The rearrangement links TRBV5-1 to TRBJ2-1, with a possible D match to TRBD2 (6 bases). CDR3 size: 14 residues. The germline CDR1 and CDR2 sequences are SGHRS and YFSETQ. Trimming left V 3 bases short and J 5 bases short, with 12 bases between. Full variable domain (remainder filled in from reference TRBV5-1 and TRBJ2-1): KAGVTQTPRYLIKTRGQQVTLSCSPISGHRSVSWYQQTPGQGLQFLFEYFSETQRNKGNFPGRFSGRQFSNSRSEMNVSTLELGDSALYLCASSWGERDNEQFFGPGTRLTVL.

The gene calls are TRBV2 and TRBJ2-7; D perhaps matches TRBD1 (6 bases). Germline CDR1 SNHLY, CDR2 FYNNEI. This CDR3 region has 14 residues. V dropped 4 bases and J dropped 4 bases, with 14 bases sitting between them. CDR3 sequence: CASSGSGQLYEQYF. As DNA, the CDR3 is TGTGCCAGCAGTGGGAGCGGACAGCTGTACGAGCAGTACTTC.

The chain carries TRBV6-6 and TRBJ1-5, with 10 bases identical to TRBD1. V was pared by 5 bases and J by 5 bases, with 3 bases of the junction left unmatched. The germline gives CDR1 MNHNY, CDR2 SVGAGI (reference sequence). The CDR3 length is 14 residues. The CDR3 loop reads CASSPDRGDQPQHF. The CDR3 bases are TGTGCCAGCAGTCCGGACAGGGGGGATCAGCCCCAGCATTTT.

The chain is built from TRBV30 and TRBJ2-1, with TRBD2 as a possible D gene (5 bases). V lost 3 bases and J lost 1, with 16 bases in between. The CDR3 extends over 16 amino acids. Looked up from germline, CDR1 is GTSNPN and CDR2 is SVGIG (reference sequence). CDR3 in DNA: TGTGCCTGGAGATACACCCCACTAGTTTCCTACAATGAGCAGTTCTTC. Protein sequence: CAWRYTPLVSYNEQFF.

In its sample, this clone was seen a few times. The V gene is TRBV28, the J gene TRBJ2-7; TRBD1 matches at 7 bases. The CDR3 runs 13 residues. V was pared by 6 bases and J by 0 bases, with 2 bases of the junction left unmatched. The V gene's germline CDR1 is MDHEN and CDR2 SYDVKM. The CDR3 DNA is TGTGCCAGCAGACAGGGGAGCTCCTACGAGCAGTACTTC. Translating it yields CASRQGSSYEQYF. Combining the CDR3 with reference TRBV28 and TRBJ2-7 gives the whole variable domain DVKVTQSSRYLVKRTGEKVFLECVQDMDHENMFWYRQDPGLGLRLIYFSYDVKMKEKGDIPEGYSVSREKKERFSLILESASTNQTSMYLCASRQGSSYEQYFGPGTRLTVT.

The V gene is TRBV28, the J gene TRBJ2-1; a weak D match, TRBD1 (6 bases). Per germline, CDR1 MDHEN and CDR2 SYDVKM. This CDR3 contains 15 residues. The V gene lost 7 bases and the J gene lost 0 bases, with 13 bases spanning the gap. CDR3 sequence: CASIGGDTSYNEQFF. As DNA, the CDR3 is TGTGCCAGCATCGGTGGGGACACCTCCTACAATGAGCAGTTCTTC.

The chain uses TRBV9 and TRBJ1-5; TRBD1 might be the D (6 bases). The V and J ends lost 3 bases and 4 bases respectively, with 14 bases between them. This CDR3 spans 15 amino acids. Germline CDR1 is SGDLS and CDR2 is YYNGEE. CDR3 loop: CASSAGHGRNQPQHF. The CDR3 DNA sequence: TGTGCCAGCAGCGCGGGACACGGTAGGAATCAGCCCCAGCATTTT. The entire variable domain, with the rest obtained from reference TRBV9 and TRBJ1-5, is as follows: DSGVTQTPKHLITATGQRVTLRCSPRSGDLSVYWYQQSLDQGLQFLIQYYNGEERAKGNILERFSAQQFPDLHSELNLSSLELGDSALYFCASSAGHGRNQPQHFGDGTRLSIL.

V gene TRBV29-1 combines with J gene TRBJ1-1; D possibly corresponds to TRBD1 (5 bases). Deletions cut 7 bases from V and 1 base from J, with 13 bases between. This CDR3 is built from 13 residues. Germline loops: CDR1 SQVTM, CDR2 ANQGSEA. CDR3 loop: CSGGRTENTEAFF. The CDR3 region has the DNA TGCAGCGGGGGCCGGACCGAGAACACTGAAGCTTTCTTT.

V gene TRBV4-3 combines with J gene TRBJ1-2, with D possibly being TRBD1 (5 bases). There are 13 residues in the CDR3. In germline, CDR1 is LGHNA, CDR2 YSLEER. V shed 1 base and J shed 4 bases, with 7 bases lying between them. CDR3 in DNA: TGCGCCAGCAGCCAAGGACAGTCCTATGGCTACACCTTC. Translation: CASSQGQSYGYTF.

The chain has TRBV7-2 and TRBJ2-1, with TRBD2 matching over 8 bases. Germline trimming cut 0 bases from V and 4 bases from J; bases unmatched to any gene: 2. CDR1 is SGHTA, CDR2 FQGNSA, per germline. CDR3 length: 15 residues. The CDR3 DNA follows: TGTGCCAGCAGCTTAGCGGCTAGCGGGTACAATGAGCAGTTCTTC. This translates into CASSLAASGYNEQFF. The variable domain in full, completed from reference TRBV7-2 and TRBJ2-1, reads GAGVSQSPSNKVTEKGKDVELRCDPISGHTALYWYRQSLGQGLEFLIYFQGNSAPDKSGLPSDRFSAERTGGSVSTLTIQRTQQEDSAVYLCASSLAASGYNEQFFGPGTRLTVL.

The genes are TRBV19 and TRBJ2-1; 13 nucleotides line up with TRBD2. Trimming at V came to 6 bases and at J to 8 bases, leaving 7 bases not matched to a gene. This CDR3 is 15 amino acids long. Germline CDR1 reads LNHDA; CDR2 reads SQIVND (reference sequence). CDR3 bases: TGTGCCAGTAGAGTACTAGCGGGAGGGCCTTATGAGCAGTTCTTC. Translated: CASRVLAGGPYEQFF.

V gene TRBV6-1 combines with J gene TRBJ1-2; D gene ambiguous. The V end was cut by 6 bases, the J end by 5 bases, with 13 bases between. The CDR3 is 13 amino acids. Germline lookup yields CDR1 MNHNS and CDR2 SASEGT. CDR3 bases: TGTGCCAGCAGCGGGCCCGAGGGATATGGCTACACCTTC. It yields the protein CASSGPEGYGYTF.

The CDR3 reads CASSLHGSGRGEETQYF. CDR3 DNA: TGTGCCAGCAGCTTACACGGTAGCGGGAGGGGAGAAGAGACCCAGTACTTC. The chain employs TRBV7-3 and TRBJ2-5; 11 bases are shared with TRBD2. The CDR3 length is 17 residues. Looked up from germline, CDR1 is SGHTA and CDR2 is FQGTGA. The ends lost 2 bases at V and 3 bases at J; junction bases unmatched: 8.

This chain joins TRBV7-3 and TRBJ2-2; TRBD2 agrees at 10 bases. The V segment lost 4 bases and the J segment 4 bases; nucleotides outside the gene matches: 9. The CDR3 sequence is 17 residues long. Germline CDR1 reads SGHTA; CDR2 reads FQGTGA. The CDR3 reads CASSSIPGLASTGELFF. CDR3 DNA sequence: TGTGCCAGCAGCTCGATTCCGGGACTAGCGTCCACCGGGGAGCTGTTTTTT.

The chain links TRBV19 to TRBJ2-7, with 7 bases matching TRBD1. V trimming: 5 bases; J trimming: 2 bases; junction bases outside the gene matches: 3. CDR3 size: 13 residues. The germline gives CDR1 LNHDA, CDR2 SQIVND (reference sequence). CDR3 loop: CASSPGQPYEQYF. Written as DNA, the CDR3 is TGTGCCAGTAGTCCGGGACAGCCCTACGAGCAGTACTTC.

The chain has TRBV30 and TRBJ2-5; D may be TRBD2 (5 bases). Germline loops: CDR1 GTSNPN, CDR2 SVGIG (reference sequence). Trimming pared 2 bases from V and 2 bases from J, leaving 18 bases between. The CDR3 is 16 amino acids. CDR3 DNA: TGTGCCTGGAGTCGGGGTAGCTGGGCCTTACAAGAGACCCAGTACTTC. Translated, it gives CAWSRGSWALQETQYF.

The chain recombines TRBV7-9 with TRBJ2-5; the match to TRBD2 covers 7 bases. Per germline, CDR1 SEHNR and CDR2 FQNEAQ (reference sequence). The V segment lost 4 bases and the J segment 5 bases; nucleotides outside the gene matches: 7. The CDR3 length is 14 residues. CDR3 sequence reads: CASSWGGRGETQYF. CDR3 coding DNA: TGTGCCAGCAGCTGGGGGGGGAGAGGGGAGACCCAGTACTTC.